One T cell receptor (beta chain) is described in this entry. Antigen specificity is unknown. The data are from a study of T-cell reconstitution after alpha-beta-depleted transplantation in children. Study findings and constraints: Diversity of TCRbeta at day 60 was high in some patients, arising from surviving recipient T cells and thymic progenitors. T cells produced anew were the main source of T-cell counts and diversity one year after transplant.

For TCRbeta, the library was prepared with unique molecular identifiers. TCRdb recomputed calls from the PCR reads with MiXCR, one row per CDR3 protein. The table records approximately 230,000 distinct CDR3 sequences, roughly 25% of them present only once. CDR1 LNHDA and CDR2 SQIVND come from the germline V gene (reference sequence). The length of the CDR3 is 16 residues. Germline trimming cut 3 bases from V and 7 bases from J; bases unmatched to any gene: 10. V is TRBV19 and J is TRBJ1-4; 8 nucleotides agree with TRBD1. This receptor was obtained from a female patient between 2 and 10 years old who had a stem cell transplant for congenital amegakaryocytic thrombocytopenia, so the T cells may come from the graft donor. The input for sequencing was PBMCs, mostly from graft donor cells, taken 360 days after TCRalphabeta/CD19-depleted stem cell transplant. DNA for the CDR3: TGTGCCAGTAGTATGGGCAGGGGGCCATCTGGTGAAAAACTGTTTTTT. Protein: CASSMGRGPSGEKLFF.